This T cell receptor beta chain was recovered during a study of OX40 agonist ivuxolimab in advanced cancers. CDR3 length: 16 amino acids. V lost 1 base and J lost 2; bases outside the gene matches: 1. Germline lookup yields CDR1 SGHAT and CDR2 FQNNGV. The table came from immunoSEQ multiplex PCR; TCRdb's copy has only in-frame clones and leaves some out. The sample lists 65,000 to 85,000 clones; roughly 88% were seen once. Sequenced material: CD4+ or CD8+ T cells sorted from blood, taken in a trial of the OX40 agonist ivuxolimab. This chain uses TRBV11-2 with TRBJ2-5, with 13 bases identical to TRBD2. The origin of this receptor is an adult with an advanced solid tumor such as melanoma, head and neck, liver or kidney cancer. This CDR3 reads CASSLGGLAGQETQYF. The CDR3 nucleotides are TGTGCCAGCAGCTTAGGGGGACTAGCGGGACAAGAGACCCAGTACTTC.